The rows below give T cell receptor beta chains drawn from one sample of a study of identical twins. TCRdb reanalysed the 5' RACE reads using MiXCR and keeps one entry per CDR3 protein. The table records approximately 1.8 million distinct CDR3 sequences, under 35% of them present only once. Sequencing used cord blood. These receptors were taken from a newborn girl in good health. Both conserved end residues are part of each CDR3. D genes are given only for firm matches. Size tells how often a clone was seen (once, few, many) or the class of an expanded clone, and some rows leave it out.

J: TRBJ1-1
V: TRBV2
size: few
D: .
CDR3: CASSWGTFMNTEAFF
DNA: TGTGCCAGCAGCTGGGGGACGTTCATGAACACTGAAGCTTTCTTT

J: TRBJ2-4
V: TRBV5-1
size: few
D: .
CDR3: CASSLVAGVAQYF
DNA: TGCGCCAGCAGCTTGGTGGCAGGGGTTGCGCAGTACTTC

J: TRBJ1-2
V: TRBV7-9
size: few
D: .
CDR3: CASSAQEGYGYTF
DNA: TGTGCCAGCAGCGCCCAGGAGGGCTATGGCTACACCTTC

J: TRBJ2-1
V: TRBV28
size: .
D: TRBD2
CDR3: CAIAGHPYNEQFF
DNA: TGTGCCATAGCGGGACACCCCTACAATGAGCAGTTCTTC

J: TRBJ2-3
V: TRBV3-1
size: .
D: TRBD2
CDR3: CASSPSGRGPDTQYF
DNA: TGTGCCAGCAGTCCTAGCGGGAGAGGGCCAGATACGCAGTATTTT

J: TRBJ2-1
V: TRBV24-1
size: few
D: TRBD1
CDR3: CATSDSRQGNEQFF
DNA: TGTGCCACCAGTGATTCCCGACAGGGCAATGAGCAGTTCTTC

J: TRBJ2-7
V: TRBV18
size: .
D: .
CDR3: CASSPPGTVIYEQYF
DNA: TGTGCCAGCTCACCTCCCGGGACTGTAATCTACGAGCAGTACTTC

J: TRBJ2-5
V: TRBV7-4
size: once
D: .
CDR3: CASSLGGLNREETQYF
DNA: TGTGCCAGCAGCTTGGGGGGCCTAAACCGAGAGGAGACCCAGTACTTC

J: TRBJ1-5
V: TRBV5-1
size: once
D: TRBD1
CDR3: CASSPGQEGGPQHF
DNA: TGCGCCAGCAGCCCAGGACAGGAGGGTGGGCCCCAGCATTTT

J: TRBJ2-1
V: TRBV6-4
size: few
D: .
CDR3: CASSDSLLGGRPDEQFF
DNA: TGTGCCAGCAGTGACTCCCTCTTGGGAGGTCGGCCAGATGAGCAGTTCTTC

J: TRBJ2-4
V: TRBV19
size: .
D: .
CDR3: CASSIALAKSIQYF
DNA: TGTGCCAGTAGTATAGCGTTAGCCAAAAGCATTCAGTACTTC

J: TRBJ1-5
V: TRBV25-1
size: .
D: .
CDR3: CASSGYNQPQRF
DNA: TGTGCCAGCAGTGGGTACAATCAGCCCCAGCGTTTT

J: TRBJ2-7
V: TRBV19
size: .
D: .
CDR3: CASSSQDSYEQYF
DNA: TGTGCCAGTAGTTCTCAGGACTCCTACGAGCAGTACTTC

J: TRBJ2-7
V: TRBV27
size: few
D: TRBD1
CDR3: CASSLMWDRGHYEQYF
DNA: TGTGCCAGCAGTTTAATGTGGGACAGGGGGCACTACGAGCAGTACTTC

J: TRBJ2-3
V: TRBV9
size: .
D: .
CDR3: CASSEGPGDTQYF
DNA: TGTGCCAGCAGCGAGGGCCCGGGGGATACGCAGTATTTT

J: TRBJ2-5
V: TRBV28
size: .
D: TRBD2
CDR3: CASSSLRGGETQYF
DNA: TGTGCCAGCAGTTCCTTGCGGGGGGGGGAGACCCAGTACTTC

J: TRBJ2-1
V: TRBV10-3
size: few
D: .
CDR3: CANLGLGVPYNEQFF
DNA: TGTGCCAACCTGGGTTTGGGGGTCCCCTACAATGAGCAGTTCTTC

J: TRBJ1-1
V: TRBV18
size: .
D: .
CDR3: CASSPNERGTEAFF
DNA: TGTGCCAGCTCACCAAATGAGAGAGGCACTGAAGCTTTCTTT

J: TRBJ2-6
V: TRBV7-9
size: few
D: .
CDR3: CASCIGFGGANVLTF
DNA: TGTGCCAGCTGTATCGGTTTTGGTGGGGCCAACGTCCTGACTTTC

J: TRBJ2-1
V: TRBV5-1
size: .
D: TRBD1
CDR3: CASSLAGGQGNNEQFF
DNA: TGCGCCAGCAGCTTGGCCGGGGGACAGGGGAACAATGAGCAGTTCTTC

J: TRBJ1-1
V: TRBV29-1
size: .
D: .
CDR3: CSVERGGAEAFF
DNA: TGCAGCGTTGAAAGGGGAGGTGCTGAAGCTTTCTTT

J: TRBJ2-7
V: TRBV7-2
size: few
D: .
CDR3: CASSLVGRNHNEQYF
DNA: TGTGCCAGCAGCTTAGTTGGACGTAATCACAATGAGCAGTACTTC

J: TRBJ1-1
V: TRBV6-6
size: once
D: .
CDR3: CASARPPNTEAFF
DNA: TGTGCCAGCGCCCGGCCCCCGAACACTGAAGCTTTCTTT

J: TRBJ2-3
V: TRBV4-2
size: .
D: TRBD2
CDR3: CASSPSGTSGTDTQYF
DNA: TGTGCCAGCAGCCCGTCCGGGACTAGCGGTACAGATACGCAGTATTTT

J: TRBJ2-1
V: TRBV7-2
size: few
D: TRBD2
CDR3: CASSFSLAGVFNEQFF
DNA: TGTGCCAGCAGCTTTAGCCTAGCGGGAGTTTTCAATGAGCAGTTCTTC

J: TRBJ1-6
V: TRBV20-1
size: few
D: .
CDR3: CSARDIHGGSYNSPLHF
DNA: TGCAGTGCTAGAGATATTCATGGGGGCTCCTATAATTCACCCCTCCACTTT

J: TRBJ2-2
V: TRBV5-1
size: .
D: .
CDR3: CASSFLPIRGTGELFF
DNA: TGCGCCAGCAGCTTCCTCCCTATAAGGGGTACCGGGGAGCTGTTTTTT

J: TRBJ2-5
V: TRBV5-5
size: .
D: TRBD1
CDR3: CASSWGQYQESQYF
DNA: TGTGCCAGCAGCTGGGGACAGTACCAAGAGTCCCAGTACTTC

J: TRBJ2-7
V: TRBV4-2
size: .
D: .
CDR3: CASSQDRTHEQYF
DNA: TGTGCCAGCAGCCAAGATCGGACACACGAGCAGTACTTC

J: TRBJ2-1
V: TRBV20-1
size: .
D: TRBD2
CDR3: CSAREGLAESEQFF
DNA: TGCAGTGCTAGAGAGGGACTAGCGGAGAGTGAGCAGTTCTTC

J: TRBJ2-1
V: TRBV19
size: .
D: TRBD2
CDR3: CASSIDQGLDDEQFF
DNA: TGTGCCAGTAGTATAGATCAGGGACTAGACGATGAGCAGTTCTTC

J: TRBJ2-3
V: TRBV20-1
size: .
D: TRBD2
CDR3: CSASAYPSGRRTDTQYF
DNA: TGCAGTGCTAGCGCCTACCCTAGCGGGCGAAGGACAGATACGCAGTATTTT

J: TRBJ1-6
V: TRBV7-2
size: once
D: .
CDR3: CASSGGGRDSPLHF
DNA: TGTGCCAGCAGCGGCGGAGGTCGAGATTCACCCCTCCACTTT

J: TRBJ2-7
V: TRBV3-1
size: .
D: .
CDR3: CASSQDGAYSDLPYEQYF
DNA: TGTGCCAGCAGCCAAGACGGGGCCTATAGCGACCTGCCCTACGAGCAGTACTTC

J: TRBJ2-1
V: TRBV5-4
size: few
D: .
CDR3: CASSLAREYYNEQFF
DNA: TGTGCCAGCAGCTTGGCCAGGGAGTACTACAATGAGCAGTTCTTC

J: TRBJ2-5
V: TRBV2
size: .
D: TRBD1
CDR3: CAMSRDRKETQYF
DNA: TGTGCCATGAGCCGGGACAGGAAAGAGACCCAGTACTTC

J: TRBJ1-1
V: TRBV5-1
size: few
D: .
CDR3: CASSLYTGNTEAFF
DNA: TGCGCCAGCAGCTTGTATACAGGGAACACTGAAGCTTTCTTT

J: TRBJ2-7
V: TRBV29-1
size: .
D: .
CDR3: CSVRTNSYEQYF
DNA: TGCAGCGTTCGGACCAACTCCTACGAGCAGTACTTC